This passage covers 27 T cell receptor beta chains from one sample sequenced in a study of OX40 agonist ivuxolimab in advanced cancers. Generated by immunoSEQ multiplex PCR, the TCRdb table keeps only in-frame clones and is missing some. The sample lists under 75,000 clones, over 90% occurring once. Source: CD4+ or CD8+ T cells sorted from blood, taken in a trial of the OX40 agonist ivuxolimab. Receptors originate from an adult with an advanced solid tumor such as melanoma, head and neck, liver or kidney cancer.

This chain uses TRBV19 with TRBJ2-7; 9 nucleotides match TRBD2. This CDR3 region has 15 residues. Germline loops: CDR1 LNHDA, CDR2 SQIVND (reference sequence). V shed 3 bases, J shed 5 bases, and the junction held 8 bases outside the gene matches. The CDR3, as DNA: TGTGCCAGTAGTATTGTGGGACTAGCCATCAACGAGCAGTACTTC. This encodes CASSIVGLAINEQYF.

The chain joins TRBV7-6 to TRBJ2-7; 10 bases agree with TRBD1. Germline-derived CDR1 and CDR2 are SGHVS and FNYEAQ. V dropped 3 bases and J dropped 4; count of bases not matched to a gene: 3. This CDR3 has 14 residues. The CDR3 reads CASSLGTGEYEQYF. CDR3 in DNA: TGTGCCAGCAGCTTGGGGACAGGGGAATACGAGCAGTACTTC.

This chain links TRBV19 with TRBJ2-1; 9 bases agree with TRBD1. Germline trimming cut 1 base from V and 2 bases from J; bases unmatched to any gene: 0. The CDR3 is made up of 15 amino acids. CDR1 and CDR2 (germline): LNHDA, SQIVND (reference sequence). The CDR3 sequence is CASSIGQGAYNEQFF. DNA of the CDR3: TGTGCCAGTAGTATAGGACAGGGGGCCTACAATGAGCAGTTCTTC. Complete variable domain (other parts from reference TRBV19 and TRBJ2-1): DGGITQSPKYLFRKEGQNVTLSCEQNLNHDAMYWYRQDPGQGLRLIYYSQIVNDFQKGDIAEGYSVSREKKESFPLTVTSAQKNPTAFYLCASSIGQGAYNEQFFGPGTRLTVL.

The CDR3 DNA reads TGTGCCAGCAGTGGGGGGCCTGGAAACACCATATATTTT. Protein sequence: CASSGGPGNTIYF. This chain uses TRBV2 with TRBJ1-3; TRBD1 is a possible D gene (6 bases). V was clipped by 4 bases and J by 2 bases, with 6 bases between them. Germline CDR1 reads SNHLY; CDR2 reads FYNNEI. This CDR3 is built from 13 residues.

The V gene is TRBV9, the J gene TRBJ2-4, with D perhaps TRBD1 (5 bases). This CDR3 spans 14 amino acids. Looked up from germline, CDR1 is SGDLS and CDR2 is YYNGEE. Trimming left V 3 bases short and J 7 bases short, with 14 bases between. Here the CDR3 reads CASSAGHPGNIQYF. The CDR3 DNA reads TGTGCCAGCAGCGCCGGACACCCAGGGAACATTCAGTACTTC.

The chain combines TRBV7-8 with TRBJ2-7, with D perhaps TRBD2 (7 bases). V was trimmed by 4 bases and J by 4 bases, leaving 11 bases between them. The germline gives CDR1 SGHVS, CDR2 FQNEAQ. This CDR3 has 13 amino acids. CDR3 in DNA: TGTGCCAGCAGCTGGGGGGGCAATTACGAGCAGTACTTC. Translated, it gives CASSWGGNYEQYF.

This chain joins TRBV13 and TRBJ2-7; 7 bases line up with TRBD2. The CDR3 contains 14 residues. Losses at the gene ends were 5 bases for V and 3 bases for J; bases not matched to a gene: 7. Germline CDR1 PRHDT, CDR2 FYEKMQ (reference sequence). The CDR3 sequence: CASSPRLASYEQYF. The CDR3 DNA reads TGTGCCAGCAGCCCCCGACTAGCTAGCTACGAGCAGTACTTC.

The V call is TRBV27, the J call TRBJ2-1; 8 bases map to TRBD2. The CDR3 runs 16 residues. Trimming removed 2 bases from V and 6 bases from J; junction bases left unmatched: 9. CDR1 MNHEY and CDR2 SMNVEV come from the germline V gene (reference sequence). CDR3 region: CASSLIRPGGGNEQFF. The CDR3 DNA follows: TGTGCCAGCAGTTTAATTCGGCCGGGGGGGGGCAATGAGCAGTTCTTC.

The V call is TRBV6-1, the J call TRBJ2-7, with D perhaps matching TRBD1 (6 bases). Trimming took 4 bases from V and 2 from J, leaving 12 bases between them. The CDR3 covers 14 residues. Germline assignment: CDR1 MNHNS and CDR2 SASEGT. Here the CDR3 DNA reads TGTGCCAGCAGTGGCTACAGGGATACCTACGAGCAGTACTTC. Protein: CASSGYRDTYEQYF.

To note about this clone: Its ends do not fully match the called genes, so a read error is possible. The chain has TRBV7-9 and TRBJ2-7; the match to TRBD2 covers 10 bases. The CDR3 has 13 residues. CDR1 is SEHNR and CDR2 is FQNEAQ in the germline V gene (reference sequence). The CDR3 protein is CASSLAGAYEQYF. The CDR3 DNA reads TGTGCCAGCAGCCTAGCGGGAGCGTACGAGCAGTACTTC.

This chain links TRBV6-5 with TRBJ1-5; D is unclear. From germline, CDR1 is MNHEY and CDR2 SVGAGI. This CDR3 has 13 residues. Trimming removed 2 bases at V and 7 bases at J, with 9 bases between. Here the CDR3 DNA reads TGTGCCAGCAGTTACAGGGTGGACCAGCCCCAGCATTTT. Amino acids: CASSYRVDQPQHF.

This rearrangement joins TRBV5-5 to TRBJ1-4, with TRBD1 matching over 7 bases. The CDR3 is 15 residues long. The V segment lost 3 bases and the J segment 5 bases; nucleotides outside the gene matches: 7. CDR1 is SGHKS, CDR2 YYEKEE, per germline (reference sequence). The CDR3 bases are TGTGCCAGCAGCTCGGGACAGAGCCTGAATGAAAAACTGTTTTTT. It translates to CASSSGQSLNEKLFF.

The chain recombines TRBV5-1 with TRBJ2-7; 8 nucleotides agree with TRBD1. Trimming at V came to 4 bases and at J to 3 bases, leaving 6 bases not matched to a gene. The CDR3 totals 14 residues. CDR1 is SGHRS, CDR2 YFSETQ, per germline. The CDR3 DNA sequence: TGCGCCAGCAGCCAGGGGACAGGATACTACGAGCAGTACTTC. This gives the protein CASSQGTGYYEQYF.

The V gene is TRBV7-2, the J gene TRBJ1-1; possibly TRBD1 for D (5 bases). This CDR3 has 17 residues. Between the trimmed V and J ends, which lost 5 bases and 0 bases, there was a span of 19 bases. Looked up from germline, CDR1 is SGHTA and CDR2 is FQGNSA. The CDR3 nucleotides read TGTGCCAGCAGCGTGGGTCCGGGACGGATCATGAACACTGAAGCTTTCTTT. Translating gives CASSVGPGRIMNTEAFF.

This chain joins TRBV29-1 and TRBJ2-1; tentative D call: TRBD2 (7 bases). This CDR3 region has 13 residues. CDR1 and CDR2 from the germline V gene are SQVTM and ANQGSEA. V lost 8 bases and J 3 bases, leaving 14 bases between the germline ends. CDR3: CSSEGGLYNEQFF. The CDR3 bases are TGCAGCTCTGAGGGGGGGCTCTACAATGAGCAGTTCTTC.

This chain uses TRBV27 with TRBJ1-5; no clear D. The CDR3 consists of 14 residues. Deletions cut 4 bases from V and 6 bases from J, with 13 bases between. Per germline, CDR1 MNHEY and CDR2 SMNVEV (reference sequence). CDR3 DNA: TGTGCCAGCAGTTCGACTAGGAATAGTCAGCCCCAGCATTTT. Translation gives CASSSTRNSQPQHF.

The chain combines TRBV28 with TRBJ2-1, with 7 bases identical to TRBD1. Germline V gene sequence: CDR1 MDHEN, CDR2 SYDVKM. The length of the CDR3 is 15 residues. The ends lost 4 bases at V and 1 base at J; junction bases unmatched: 4. CDR3 nucleotides: TGTGCCAGCAGTTCCCGGACAGGATCCTACAATGAGCAGTTCTTC. Translation gives CASSSRTGSYNEQFF.

The genes are TRBV5-1 and TRBJ1-1, with TRBD1 as a possible D gene (5 bases). Between the trimmed V and J ends, which lost 0 bases and 4 bases, there was a span of 28 bases. Germline V lookup: CDR1 SGHRS, CDR2 YFSETQ. This CDR3 spans 20 amino acids. The CDR3 loop is CASSLAVGVFLQSGSTEAFF. CDR3 DNA sequence: TGCGCCAGCAGCTTGGCGGTGGGGGTATTCCTCCAGAGCGGAAGCACTGAAGCTTTCTTT.

This chain uses TRBV7-6 with TRBJ2-1; 7 nucleotides match TRBD2. Looked up from germline, CDR1 is SGHVS and CDR2 is FNYEAQ. V lost 5 bases to trimming and J lost 7 bases; unmatched junction nucleotides: 14. The CDR3 consists of 16 residues. CDR3 coding DNA: TGTGCCAGCAGCCGACTAGCCGGCCTATGGGGGAATGAGCAGTTCTTC. Amino acid sequence: CASSRLAGLWGNEQFF.

The V and J genes are TRBV29-1 and TRBJ2-3; 7 bases agree with TRBD1. Per the germline V gene, CDR1 is SQVTM and CDR2 is ANQGSEA. Trimming removed 6 bases from V and 6 bases from J; junction bases left unmatched: 6. CDR3 length equals 12 residues. The CDR3 DNA is TGCAGCGTCCGAAGGGGGCTTGATACGCAGTATTTT. Its protein is CSVRRGLDTQYF.

The chain uses TRBV9 and TRBJ2-3; D unclear. CDR3 length: 15 residues. V was pared by 0 bases and J by 2 bases, with 10 bases between. CDR1 and CDR2 from the germline V gene are SGDLS and YYNGEE. The CDR3 DNA sequence: TGTGCCAGCAGCGTAGGGGTCAGAGACACAGATACGCAGTATTTT. Residues: CASSVGVRDTDTQYF. The full variable domain, completed using reference TRBV9 and TRBJ2-3, is DSGVTQTPKHLITATGQRVTLRCSPRSGDLSVYWYQQSLDQGLQFLIQYYNGEERAKGNILERFSAQQFPDLHSELNLSSLELGDSALYFCASSVGVRDTDTQYFGPGTRLTVL.

The chain carries TRBV7-8 and TRBJ2-1; 13 bases agree with TRBD2. Germline CDR1 and CDR2: SGHVS and FQNEAQ. The CDR3 sequence is 16 residues long. J was trimmed by 9 bases and V by 5 bases; bases with no gene match: 10. Here the CDR3 reads CASSGPGLAGVSEQFF. The CDR3 nucleotides read TGTGCCAGCAGCGGCCCCGGACTAGCGGGAGTAAGTGAGCAGTTCTTC.

In this sample, this clone turned up once. The rearrangement links TRBV6-4 to TRBJ2-1, with D possibly TRBD2 on 5 matching bases. The CDR3 runs 15 residues. Between the trimmed V and J ends, which lost 3 bases and 5 bases, there was a span of 14 bases. The V gene's germline CDR1 is MRHNA and CDR2 SNTAGT. CDR3 bases: TGTGCCAGCAGTGAAGAGAGCGGTTGGAACAATGAGCAGTTCTTC. Protein product: CASSEESGWNNEQFF.

V is TRBV28 and J is TRBJ1-1; D might be TRBD1 (5 bases). This CDR3 is built from 16 residues. The V gene's germline CDR1 is MDHEN and CDR2 SYDVKM. V shed 0 bases and J shed 3 bases, with 14 bases lying between them. The CDR3 reads CASSLWTVRAYTEAFF. In nucleotides, the CDR3 is TGTGCCAGCAGTTTATGGACAGTACGCGCCTACACTGAAGCTTTCTTT. The full variable domain, its missing parts supplied by reference TRBV28 and TRBJ1-1, is DVKVTQSSRYLVKRTGEKVFLECVQDMDHENMFWYRQDPGLGLRLIYFSYDVKMKEKGDIPEGYSVSREKKERFSLILESASTNQTSMYLCASSLWTVRAYTEAFFGQGTRLTVV.

The chain recombines TRBV30 with TRBJ1-2; D call uncertain. V dropped 1 base and J dropped 4 bases, with 4 bases sitting between them. This CDR3 contains 11 residues. CDR1 and CDR2 (germline): GTSNPN, SVGIG (reference sequence). CDR3 protein: CAWSEGYGYTF. The CDR3 coding sequence is TGTGCCTGGAGTGAGGGCTATGGCTACACCTTC.

This rearrangement joins TRBV4-2 to TRBJ2-5, with TRBD2 identical over 8 bases. V lost 0 bases to trimming and J lost 5 bases; unmatched junction nucleotides: 5. Germline V lookup: CDR1 LGHNA, CDR2 YNFKEQ. The CDR3 length is 15 residues. This chain's CDR3 is CASSQEETSVETQYF. As DNA, the CDR3 is TGTGCCAGCAGCCAAGAAGAGACTAGCGTTGAGACCCAGTACTTC.

The genes are TRBV27 and TRBJ1-1, with 7 bases lining up with TRBD1. This CDR3 region has 16 residues. V dropped 6 bases and J dropped 4; count of bases not matched to a gene: 14. Germline lookup yields CDR1 MNHEY and CDR2 SMNVEV (reference sequence). The CDR3 region is CASRNPGIPGGTEAFF. For the CDR3, the DNA is TGTGCCAGCAGGAACCCAGGGATACCAGGGGGCACTGAAGCTTTCTTT.